This T cell receptor (beta chain) was sequenced during a study of OX40 agonist ivuxolimab in advanced cancers. Broadly, across the study: Ivuxolimab was a fully human IgG2 agonistic monoclonal antibody targeting the costimulatory receptor OX40 (CD134). Intravenous ivuxolimab was administered to patients every 2 weeks at six dose levels: 0.01, 0.1, 0.3, 1.5, 3 and 10 mg/kg. Peripheral TCRbeta sequencing aimed to test whether ivuxolimab altered TCR sequence diversity and caused clonal T-cell expansion. Patients were allowed to have had prior anti-PD-1, anti-PD-L1 or anti-CTLA-4 therapy, and roughly two fifths of the dose-escalation patients had been treated with checkpoint inhibitors. Partial responses occurred in three dose-escalation patients: two with cutaneous melanoma and one with hepatocellular carcinoma. The monotherapy dose-escalation portion (N ≈ 57 patients) of the phase I ivuxolimab trial is reported in the paper. A male proportion of roughly 85% and a mean age of 60 years, ranging from about 23 to 90, were recorded for the dose-escalation cohort. Of the approximately 54 dose-escalation patients, hepatocellular carcinoma was present in around 19, melanoma in approximately 15, renal cell carcinoma in 9 and head and neck cancer in 9.

Concerning this clone: Its specific antigen is unknown. Per-nucleotide qualities are absent, and no much larger clonotype sits a single base away.

Genomic DNA was extracted from sorted cells for sequencing of the TCRbeta CDR3 region. TCRbeta CDR3 regions were sequenced using the immunoSEQ Assay. In TCRdb, the immuneACCESS table is reduced to in-frame sequences with V and J assigned. These tables do not hold every clone; where another copy was compared, an unresolved V gene accounts for under half, and the others remain unexplained. Across this sample there are some 68,000 clones, with approximately 86% seen only once. The ten largest clones capture roughly 2% of the sample. Patients with autoimmune disease history or receiving systemic immunosuppression were excluded from the trial. Peripheral blood for TCR sequencing was collected from all dose cohorts at baseline, on cycle 4 day 1, and on cycle 7 day 1. The samples were drawn from a first-in-human, open-label, multicenter phase I dose-escalation trial of ivuxolimab. Adults with locally advanced or metastatic melanoma, renal cell carcinoma, hepatocellular carcinoma or head and neck squamous cell carcinoma were enrolled in the trial. Before TCR sequencing, CD4+ T cells and CD8+ T cells were sorted from peripheral blood as separate populations.

V was cut back by 5 bases and J by 3 bases, leaving a gap of 17 bases between them. CDR1 SGHTA and CDR2 FQGNSA are derived from the germline V gene. There are 15 amino acids in the CDR3, from cysteine to phenylalanine inclusive. The read is trimmed to its CDR3 DNA, 45 bases read in frame from base 1. The study at large found these results: Which antigens the clonally expanded peripheral T cells were specific for was not determined. In the 0.1-3.0 mg/kg groups, partial responders were among the patients with the lowest normalized peripheral clonal expansion, particularly in CD8+ T cells. At doses from 0.1 to 3.0 mg/kg, clonal expansion was seen in both CD4+ and CD8+ blood T cells between baseline and week 6. Low levels of normalized T-cell clonal expansion were also shown by some nonresponding patients. After ivuxolimab, expanded clones were on average more numerous among CD8+ T cells than among CD4+ T cells.

This chain is built from TRBV7-2 and TRBJ2-7, with a tentative D gene TRBD2 over 6 matching bases. The sequence came from an adult with an advanced solid tumor such as melanoma, head and neck, liver or kidney cancer. The specimen was CD4+ or CD8+ T cells sorted from blood, collected in a trial of the OX40 agonist ivuxolimab. Here is the DNA: TGTGCCAGCAGCGCCCGAGTTGCGGGGAGCTACGAGCAGTACTTC. Protein translation: CASSARVAGSYEQYF.